Sequencing of this T cell receptor (beta chain) was carried out in a study of T-cell memory formation after mild COVID-19. The germline V gene has CDR1 KGHDR and CDR2 SFDVKD. This CDR3 is built from 13 residues. V dropped 1 base and J dropped 4 bases, with 6 bases sitting between them. One entry per CDR3 protein results from TCRdb running MiXCR on the 5' RACE reads. Of more than 200,000 distinct CDR3 sequences listed, 16% are singletons. Sample: PBMCs or a T cell subset sorted from them (not recorded which). The TCR originated in a man younger than 35 who had mild COVID-19 (a few samples of this study predate the infection). Cell type and time point are not known. This chain uses TRBV24-1 with TRBJ1-1; tentative D call: TRBD1 (5 bases). CDR3 nucleotides: TGTGCCACCAGTGATTTCACAGGCACTGAAGCTTTCTTT. Translation gives CATSDFTGTEAFF.